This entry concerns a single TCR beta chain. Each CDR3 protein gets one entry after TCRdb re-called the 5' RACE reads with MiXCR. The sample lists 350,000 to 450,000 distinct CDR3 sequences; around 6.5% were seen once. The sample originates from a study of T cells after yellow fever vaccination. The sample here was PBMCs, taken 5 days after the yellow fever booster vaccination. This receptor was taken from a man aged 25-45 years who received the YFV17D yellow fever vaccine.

CDR3: CASGKDNTGELFF. CDR3 bases: TGTGCCAGCGGGAAGGACAACACCGGGGAGCTGTTTTTT. J is TRBJ2-2 and V is TRBV2; D not resolved. The CDR3 is made up of 13 amino acids. Trimming pared 8 bases from V and 2 bases from J, leaving 9 bases between. Germline V gene sequence: CDR1 SNHLY, CDR2 FYNNEI.